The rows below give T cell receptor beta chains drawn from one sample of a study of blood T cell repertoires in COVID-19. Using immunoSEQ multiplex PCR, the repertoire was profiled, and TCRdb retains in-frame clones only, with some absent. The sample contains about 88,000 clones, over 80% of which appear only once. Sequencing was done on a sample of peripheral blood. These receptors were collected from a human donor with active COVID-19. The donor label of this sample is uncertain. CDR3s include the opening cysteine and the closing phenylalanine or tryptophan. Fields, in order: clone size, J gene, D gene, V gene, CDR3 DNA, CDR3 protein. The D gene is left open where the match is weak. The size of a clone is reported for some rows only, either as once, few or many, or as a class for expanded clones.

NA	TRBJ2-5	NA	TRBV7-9	TGTGCCAGCAGCCGGAGGTACCAAGAGACCCAGTACTTC	CASSRRYQETQYF
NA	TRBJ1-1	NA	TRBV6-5	TGTGCCAGCAGTTACTCGGCCGGGGACACTGAAGCTTTCTTT	CASSYSAGDTEAFF
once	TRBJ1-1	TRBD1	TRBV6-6	TGTGCCAGCAGTCGAAACCGGGACAGCTCGCAGGTCAACTTT	CASSRNRDSSQVNF
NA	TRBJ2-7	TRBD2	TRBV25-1	TGTGCCAGCAGGGTGGGACTAGCGGGGACCTACGAGCAGTACTTC	CASRVGLAGTYEQYF
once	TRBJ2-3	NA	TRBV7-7	TGTGCCAGCAGCCTGGCTAGCACAGATACGCAGTATTTT	CASSLASTDTQYF
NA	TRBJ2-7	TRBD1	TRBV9	TGTGCCAGCAGCGCGGGGGACAGGGGCCCCTACGAGCAGTACTTC	CASSAGDRGPYEQYF
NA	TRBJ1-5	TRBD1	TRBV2	TGTGCCAGCTCGATGGACAGGGGGGTCAATCAGCCCCAGCATTTT	CASSMDRGVNQPQHF
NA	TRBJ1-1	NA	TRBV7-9	TGTGCCAGCAGCTCTGGGGCCCTTCGGGCTTTCTTT	CASSSGALRAFF
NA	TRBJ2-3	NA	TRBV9	TGTGCCAGCAGCGTAGGTGGGGTAAACCCAGGGAGCACAGATACGCAGTATTTT	CASSVGGVNPGSTDTQYF
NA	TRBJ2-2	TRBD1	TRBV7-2	TGTGCCAGCAGCTTAGTAGGGGGTGGACAGGTCCCCGGGGAGCTGTTTTTT	CASSLVGGGQVPGELFF
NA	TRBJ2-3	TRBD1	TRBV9	TGTGCCAGCAGCGGGGACAGGTCCCTACCACAGTATACAGATACGCAGTATTTT	CASSGDRSLPQYTDTQYF
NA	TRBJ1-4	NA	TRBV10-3	TGTGCCATCAGTGAAGACAGCGAAAAACTGTTTTTT	CAISEDSEKLFF
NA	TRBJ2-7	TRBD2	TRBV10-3	TGTGCCATCAGCCCGGGACTAGCGGTTTACGAGCAGTACTTC	CAISPGLAVYEQYF
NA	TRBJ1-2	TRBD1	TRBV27	TGTGCCAGCAGTCCAATACAGGGGTATGGCTACACCTTC	CASSPIQGYGYTF
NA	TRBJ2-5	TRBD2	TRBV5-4	TGTGCCAGCAGCTTAGCGGGGGGCCAAGAGACCCAGTACTTC	CASSLAGGQETQYF
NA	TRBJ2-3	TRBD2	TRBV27	TGTGCCAGCAGCCCCGGGAGCGGGGGGGCCGTCGTGGATACGCAGTATTTT	CASSPGSGGAVVDTQYF
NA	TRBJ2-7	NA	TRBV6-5	TGTGCCAGCGCATACCGACATCTGAGCTCCTACGAGCAGTACTTC	CASAYRHLSSYEQYF
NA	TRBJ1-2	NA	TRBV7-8	TGTGCCAGCAGCTTAACCCCCCGGGATGGCTACACCTTC	CASSLTPRDGYTF
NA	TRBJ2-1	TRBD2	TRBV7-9	TGTGCCAGCAGCTTATCTAGCGGGGGGGCCGAGGAGCAGTTCTTC	CASSLSSGGAEEQFF
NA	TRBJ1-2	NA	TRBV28	TGTGCCAGCAGTTTTATGGGAGGGGCCTATGGCTACACCTTC	CASSFMGGAYGYTF
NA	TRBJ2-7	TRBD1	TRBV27	TGTGCCAGCAGTATTGGACAGGGGGCGTACGAGCAGTACTTC	CASSIGQGAYEQYF
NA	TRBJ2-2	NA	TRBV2	TGTGCCAGCAGTGAGTTGGGCAGCCCTTATTCGAACACCGGGGAGCTGTTTTTT	CASSELGSPYSNTGELFF
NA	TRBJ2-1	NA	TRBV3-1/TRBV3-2	TGTGCCAGCAGTCCAAACACAGGTACGTCCTACAATGAGCAGTTCTTC	CASSPNTGTSYNEQFF
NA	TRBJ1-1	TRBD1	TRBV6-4	TGTGCCAGCAGGAGACAGGGTAACACTGAAGCTTTCTTT	CASRRQGNTEAFF
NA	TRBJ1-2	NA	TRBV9	TGTGCCAGCAGCGTAGCTGCGCAGGCCTACGGCTACACCTTC	CASSVAAQAYGYTF
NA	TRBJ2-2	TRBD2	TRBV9	TGTGCCAGCAGCACTAGCGGGGGGGCCTGGAACGGGGAGCTGTTTTTT	CASSTSGGAWNGELFF
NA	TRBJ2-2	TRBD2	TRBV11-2	TGTGCCAGCAGCTCCCTAGGGGCGGGGGGCTCGAACACCGGGGAGCTGTTTTTT	CASSSLGAGGSNTGELFF
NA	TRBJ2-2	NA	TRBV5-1	TGCGCCAGCAGCTTGGGGCCATCAGCGGGCGGGGAGCTGTTTTTT	CASSLGPSAGGELFF